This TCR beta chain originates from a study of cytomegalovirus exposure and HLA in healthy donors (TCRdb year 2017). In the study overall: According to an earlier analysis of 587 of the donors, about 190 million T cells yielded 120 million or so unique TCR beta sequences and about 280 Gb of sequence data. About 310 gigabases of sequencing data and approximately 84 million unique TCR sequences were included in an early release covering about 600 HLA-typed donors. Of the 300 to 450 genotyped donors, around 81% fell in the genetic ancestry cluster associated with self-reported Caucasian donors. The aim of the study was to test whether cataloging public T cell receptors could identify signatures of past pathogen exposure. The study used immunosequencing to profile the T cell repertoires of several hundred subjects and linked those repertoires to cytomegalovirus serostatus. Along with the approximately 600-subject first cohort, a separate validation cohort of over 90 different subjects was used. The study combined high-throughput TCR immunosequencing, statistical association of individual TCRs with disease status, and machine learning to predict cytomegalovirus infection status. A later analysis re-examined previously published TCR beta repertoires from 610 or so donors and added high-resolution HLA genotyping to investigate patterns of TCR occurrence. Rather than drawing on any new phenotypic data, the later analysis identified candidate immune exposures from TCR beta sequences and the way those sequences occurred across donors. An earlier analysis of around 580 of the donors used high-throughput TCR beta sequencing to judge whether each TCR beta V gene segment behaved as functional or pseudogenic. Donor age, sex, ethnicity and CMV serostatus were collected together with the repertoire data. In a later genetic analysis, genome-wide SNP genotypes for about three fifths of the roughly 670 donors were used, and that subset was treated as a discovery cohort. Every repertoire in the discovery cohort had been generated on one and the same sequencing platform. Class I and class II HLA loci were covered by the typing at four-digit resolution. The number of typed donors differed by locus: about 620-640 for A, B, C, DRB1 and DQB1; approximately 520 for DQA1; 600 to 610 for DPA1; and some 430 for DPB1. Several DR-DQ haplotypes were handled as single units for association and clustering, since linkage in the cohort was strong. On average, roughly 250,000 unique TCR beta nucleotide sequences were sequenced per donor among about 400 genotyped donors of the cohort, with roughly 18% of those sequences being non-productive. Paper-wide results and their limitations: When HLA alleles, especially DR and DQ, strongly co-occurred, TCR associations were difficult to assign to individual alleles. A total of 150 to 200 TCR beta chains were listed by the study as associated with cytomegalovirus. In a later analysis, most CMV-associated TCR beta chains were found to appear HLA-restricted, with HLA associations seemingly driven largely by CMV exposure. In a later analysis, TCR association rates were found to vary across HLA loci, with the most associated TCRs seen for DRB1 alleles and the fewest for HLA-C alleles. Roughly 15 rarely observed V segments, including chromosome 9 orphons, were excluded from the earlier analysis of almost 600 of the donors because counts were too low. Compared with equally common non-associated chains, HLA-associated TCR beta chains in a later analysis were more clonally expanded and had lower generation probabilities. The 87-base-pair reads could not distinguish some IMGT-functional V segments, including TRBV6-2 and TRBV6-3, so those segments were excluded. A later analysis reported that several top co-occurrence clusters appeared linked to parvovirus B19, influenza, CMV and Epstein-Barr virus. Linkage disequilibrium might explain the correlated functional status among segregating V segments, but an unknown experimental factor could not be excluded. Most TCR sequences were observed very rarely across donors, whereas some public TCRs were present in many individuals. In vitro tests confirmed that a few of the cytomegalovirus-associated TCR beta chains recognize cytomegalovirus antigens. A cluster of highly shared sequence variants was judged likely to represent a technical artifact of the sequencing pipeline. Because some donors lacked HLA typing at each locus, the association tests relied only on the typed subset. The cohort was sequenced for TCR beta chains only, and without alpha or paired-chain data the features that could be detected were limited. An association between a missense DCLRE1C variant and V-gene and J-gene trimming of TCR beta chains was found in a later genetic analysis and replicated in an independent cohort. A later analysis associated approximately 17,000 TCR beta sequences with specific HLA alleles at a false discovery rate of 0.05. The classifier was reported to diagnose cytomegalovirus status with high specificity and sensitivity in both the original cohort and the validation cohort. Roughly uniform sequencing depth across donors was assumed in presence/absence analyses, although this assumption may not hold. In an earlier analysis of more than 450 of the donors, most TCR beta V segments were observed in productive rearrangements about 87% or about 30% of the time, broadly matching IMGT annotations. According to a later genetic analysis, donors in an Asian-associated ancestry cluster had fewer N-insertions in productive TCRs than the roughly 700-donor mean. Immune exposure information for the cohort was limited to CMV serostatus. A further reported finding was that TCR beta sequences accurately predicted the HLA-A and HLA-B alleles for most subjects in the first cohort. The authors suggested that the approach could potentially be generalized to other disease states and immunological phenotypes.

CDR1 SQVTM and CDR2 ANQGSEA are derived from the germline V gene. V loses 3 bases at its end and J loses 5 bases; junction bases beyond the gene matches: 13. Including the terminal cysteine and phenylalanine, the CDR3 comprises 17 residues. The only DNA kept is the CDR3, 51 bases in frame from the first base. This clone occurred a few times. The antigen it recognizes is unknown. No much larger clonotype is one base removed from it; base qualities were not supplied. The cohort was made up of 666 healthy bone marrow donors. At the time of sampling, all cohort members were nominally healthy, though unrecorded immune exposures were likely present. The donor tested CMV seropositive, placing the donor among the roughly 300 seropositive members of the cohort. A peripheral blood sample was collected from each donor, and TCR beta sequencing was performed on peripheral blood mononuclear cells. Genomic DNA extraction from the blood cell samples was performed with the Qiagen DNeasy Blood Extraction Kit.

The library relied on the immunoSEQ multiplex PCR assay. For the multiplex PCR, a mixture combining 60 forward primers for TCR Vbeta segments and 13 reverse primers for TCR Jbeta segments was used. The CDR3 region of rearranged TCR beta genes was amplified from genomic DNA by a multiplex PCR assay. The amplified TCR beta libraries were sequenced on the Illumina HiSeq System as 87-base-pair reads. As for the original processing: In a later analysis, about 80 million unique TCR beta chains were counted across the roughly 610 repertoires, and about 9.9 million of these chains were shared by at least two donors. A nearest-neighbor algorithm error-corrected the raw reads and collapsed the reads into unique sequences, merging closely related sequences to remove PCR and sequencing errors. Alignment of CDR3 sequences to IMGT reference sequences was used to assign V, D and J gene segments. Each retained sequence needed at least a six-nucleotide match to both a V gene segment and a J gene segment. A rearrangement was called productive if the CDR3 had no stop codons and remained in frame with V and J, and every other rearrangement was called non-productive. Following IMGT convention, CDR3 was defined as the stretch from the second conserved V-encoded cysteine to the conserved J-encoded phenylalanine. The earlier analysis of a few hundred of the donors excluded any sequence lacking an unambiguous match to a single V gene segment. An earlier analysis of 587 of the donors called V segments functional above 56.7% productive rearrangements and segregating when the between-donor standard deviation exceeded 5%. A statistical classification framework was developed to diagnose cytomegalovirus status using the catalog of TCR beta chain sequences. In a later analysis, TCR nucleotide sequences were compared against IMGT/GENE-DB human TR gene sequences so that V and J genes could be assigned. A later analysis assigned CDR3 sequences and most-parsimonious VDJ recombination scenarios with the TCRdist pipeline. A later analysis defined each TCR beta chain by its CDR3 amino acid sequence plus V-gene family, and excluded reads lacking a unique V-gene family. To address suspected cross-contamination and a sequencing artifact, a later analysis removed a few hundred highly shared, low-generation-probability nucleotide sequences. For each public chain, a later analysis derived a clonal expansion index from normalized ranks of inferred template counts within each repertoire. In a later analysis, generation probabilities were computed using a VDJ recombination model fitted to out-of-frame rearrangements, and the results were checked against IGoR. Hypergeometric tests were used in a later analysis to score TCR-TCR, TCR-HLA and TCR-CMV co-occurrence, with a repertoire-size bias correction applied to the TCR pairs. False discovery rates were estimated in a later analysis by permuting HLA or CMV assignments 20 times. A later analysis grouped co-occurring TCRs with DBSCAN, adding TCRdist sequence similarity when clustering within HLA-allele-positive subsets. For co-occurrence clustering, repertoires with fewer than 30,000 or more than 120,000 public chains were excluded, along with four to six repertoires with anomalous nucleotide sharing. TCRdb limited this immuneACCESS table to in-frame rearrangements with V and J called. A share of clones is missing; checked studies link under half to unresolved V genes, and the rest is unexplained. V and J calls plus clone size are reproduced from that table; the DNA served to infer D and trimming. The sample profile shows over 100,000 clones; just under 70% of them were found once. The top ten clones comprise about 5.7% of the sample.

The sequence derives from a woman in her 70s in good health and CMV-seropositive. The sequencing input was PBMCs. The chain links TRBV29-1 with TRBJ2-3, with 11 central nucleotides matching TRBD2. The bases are TGCAGCGTTGAGGGCGGTAGCGGGGGGGCCAGGGTAGATACGCAGTATTTT. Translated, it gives CSVEGGSGGARVDTQYF.